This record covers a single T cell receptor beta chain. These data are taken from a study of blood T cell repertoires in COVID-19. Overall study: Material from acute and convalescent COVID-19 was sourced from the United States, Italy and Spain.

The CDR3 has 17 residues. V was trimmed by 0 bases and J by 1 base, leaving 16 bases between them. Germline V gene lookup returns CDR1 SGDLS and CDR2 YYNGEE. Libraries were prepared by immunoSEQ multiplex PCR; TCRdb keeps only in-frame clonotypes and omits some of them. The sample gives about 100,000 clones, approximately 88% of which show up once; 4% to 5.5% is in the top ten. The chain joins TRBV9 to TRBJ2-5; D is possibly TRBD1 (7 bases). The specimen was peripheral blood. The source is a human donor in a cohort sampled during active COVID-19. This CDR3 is CASSVGRAGGPQETQYF. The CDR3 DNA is TGTGCCAGCAGCGTAGGGAGGGCAGGGGGTCCCCAAGAGACCCAGTACTTC.